The clone carrying this T cell receptor beta chain was counted only a few times. Its antigen remains unknown. These data originate in a study of T cells after yellow fever vaccination. Study at large: Fractions low in cell number were prepared with SMART-Seq v4 Ultra Low Input.

Regarding the study as a whole: Most clones from primary vaccination were detected again post-booster (approximately 97% CD4, about 88% CD8). Abundant bulk-derived clonotypes could contaminate FACS-sorted repertoires.

TCRdb analysed the 5' RACE reads with MiXCR anew, one entry per CDR3 protein. The table has 610,000 or so distinct CDR3 sequences, approximately 13% seen once. V lost 2 bases, J lost 4 bases, and 15 bases lay in between. The CDR3 covers 16 residues. The germline CDR1 and CDR2 sequences are KGHDR and SFDVKD. The V call is TRBV24-1, the J call TRBJ2-3; possibly TRBD2 for D (5 bases). Material: PBMCs, obtained on the day of the yellow fever booster vaccination. The TCR sequence derives from a man aged 30 to 39 who received the YFV17D yellow fever vaccine. The CDR3 here is CATSDWRGSVADTQYF. CDR3 sequence (DNA): TGTGCCACCAGTGATTGGCGCGGGTCCGTGGCAGATACGCAGTATTTT.